This T cell receptor beta chain was captured by sequencing in a study of T-cell memory formation after mild COVID-19. TCRdb analysed the 5' RACE reads with MiXCR anew, one entry per CDR3 protein. The data show tens of thousands of distinct CDR3 sequences, about 7.7% seen once. This clonotype was observed at least ten times. V gave up 4 bases and J gave up 4 bases, with 15 bases separating them. The germline V gene encodes CDR1 SGHRS and CDR2 YFSETQ. CDR3 length equals 15 residues. The receptor's source is a man between 18 and 29 years old who had mild COVID-19 (a few samples of this study predate the infection). Cell type and time point are not known. This chain uses TRBV5-1 with TRBJ1-3; no clear D gene. The sample taken for sequencing was PBMCs or a T cell subset sorted from them (not recorded which). The CDR3 DNA follows: TGCGCCAGCAGCCGTGACGGGGTCCCCGGAAACACCATATATTTT. Residues: CASSRDGVPGNTIYF.